These 5 T cell receptor beta chains were sequenced from one sample in a study of regulatory T cells in long-lasting Graves disease. Through Arm-PCR of CDR3 regions and iRepertoire HTBI primers, TCR beta libraries were built. TCRdb independently ran MiXCR on the multiplex PCR reads; one entry per CDR3 protein. The sample comprises more than 450,000 distinct CDR3 sequences, about 12% of which are singletons, and roughly 9.3% rests with the top ten. Time point here: newly diagnosed GD, antithyroid drugs for less than 3 months. Following extraction of RNA from PBMCs, that RNA was used to make the TCR library. These data also featured in a second study, about T cells in Graves' hyperthyroidism and ophthalmopathy.

Here the sequenced sample was peripheral blood mononuclear cells (PBMCs), taken at new diagnosis, from a patient treated with antithyroid drugs. The source is a woman in her 30s with Graves disease.

This clonotype was observed at least ten times. The V call is TRBV28, the J call TRBJ1-5; weak D call: TRBD1 (6 bases). V was cut by 3 bases and J by 1 base, with 13 bases left in between. From germline, CDR1 is MDHEN and CDR2 SYDVKM. This CDR3 has 16 amino acids. CDR3 in DNA: TGTGCCAGCAGTTTTCGGGGGGCGCAGAGCAATCAGCCCCAGCATTTT. It encodes CASSFRGAQSNQPQHF.

As for this clonotype: A read error may explain this, as a much larger clone is one base away. The chain recombines TRBV4-3 with TRBJ2-1; D could derive from TRBD1 or TRBD2 (5 bases each). Germline V gene lookup returns CDR1 LGHNA and CDR2 YSLEER. The CDR3 contains 15 residues. V shed 4 bases and J shed 10 bases, with 20 bases lying between them. The CDR3 sequence is CASSRNTAGRDEQFF. DNA for the CDR3: TGCGCCAGCAGCCGGAATACGGCAGGGAGAGACGAGCAGTTCTTC.

This clonotype was seen at least ten times. The chain recombines TRBV11-2 with TRBJ2-2, with D perhaps assigned TRBD1 or TRBD2 (6 bases each). Germline V CDR1 and CDR2: SGHAT, FQNNGV. V lost 5 bases to trimming and J lost 2 bases, with 15 bases between them. The CDR3 sequence is 16 residues long. CDR3 sequence reads: CASSERGADNTGELFF. CDR3 nucleotide sequence: TGTGCCAGCAGCGAGAGGGGGGCAGATAACACCGGGGAGCTGTTTTTT. The entire variable domain, with the rest obtained from reference TRBV11-2 and TRBJ2-2, is as follows: EAGVAQSPRYKIIEKRQSVAFWCNPISGHATLYWYQQILGQGPKLLIQFQNNGVVDDSQLPKDRFSAERLKGVDSTLKIQPAKLEDSAVYLCASSERGADNTGELFFGEGSRLTVL.

This clonotype was recorded many times. V and J are TRBV11-2 and TRBJ2-5; 11 nucleotides agree with TRBD2. J gave up 6 bases and V 5 bases, and 14 bases lay outside the gene matches. The CDR3 runs to 17 residues. The germline gives CDR1 SGHAT, CDR2 FQNNGV. Written as DNA, the CDR3 is TGTGCCAGCAGCCGTCCAGCTTCTACTAGCGGGAGACAGACCCAGTACTTC. Translating it yields CASSRPASTSGRQTQYF.

In its sample, this clonotype was seen a few times. The chain combines TRBV20-1 with TRBJ1-1, with D hard to call. The germline V gene encodes CDR1 DFQATT and CDR2 SNEGSKA (reference sequence). Trimming took 3 bases from V and 0 from J, leaving 8 bases between them. CDR3 length: 13 residues. In DNA, the CDR3 is TGCAGTGCTAGGAAGGGAATGAACACTGAAGCTTTCTTT. Its translation is CSARKGMNTEAFF.